A single T cell receptor beta chain is shown here with its context. Its recognized antigen is unknown. No base quality values were provided; no much bigger clone lies one nucleotide off. The cohort comprised under 700 healthy bone marrow donors. At the time of sampling, every cohort member was nominally healthy, though immune exposures that went unrecorded were likely present. The donor was CMV seropositive and was included in the group of 270 or so seropositive cohort members. A peripheral blood sample was provided by each donor, and peripheral blood mononuclear cells were used for TCR beta sequencing. The Qiagen DNeasy Blood Extraction Kit was used to extract genomic DNA from the blood cell samples. The sample originates from a study of cytomegalovirus exposure and HLA in healthy donors (dated by TCRdb to the late 2010s). A note on the overall study: An earlier analysis of 587 of the donors reported about 300 Gb of sequence data and 95 million to 120 million unique TCR beta sequences obtained from roughly 180 million T cells. An early release covering more than 500 HLA-typed donors comprised around 300 gigabases of sequencing data and around 86 million unique TCR sequences. Among the roughly 390 genotyped donors, approximately 82% belonged to the genetic ancestry cluster associated with self-reported Caucasian donors. The aim of the study was to test whether cataloging public T cell receptors could identify signatures of past pathogen exposure. Using immunosequencing, the study profiled T cell repertoires from approximately 700 subjects and related those repertoires to cytomegalovirus serostatus. In addition to the first cohort of around 670 subjects, a separate validation cohort of 120 different subjects was used. The study combined high-throughput TCR immunosequencing, statistical association of individual TCRs with disease status, and machine learning to predict cytomegalovirus infection status. A later analysis re-analyzed previously published TCR beta repertoires from 650 to 800 donors and added high-resolution HLA genotyping to study TCR occurrence patterns. Rather than using new phenotypic data, the later analysis identified candidate immune exposures from TCR beta sequences and from how often those sequences occurred across donors. An earlier analysis of 500 to 650 of the donors applied high-throughput TCR beta sequencing to assess whether each TCR beta V gene segment acted as functional or pseudogenic. Donor age, sex, ethnicity and CMV serostatus were compiled alongside the repertoire data. A later genetic analysis used genome-wide SNP genotypes for about 65% of the roughly 670 donors, treating that subset as a discovery cohort. All discovery cohort repertoires had been generated using a single sequencing platform. HLA typing included class I and class II loci at four-digit resolution. The number of typed donors differed by locus: 629-630 for A, B, C, DRB1 and DQB1; some 540 for DQA1; around 580 for DPA1; and about 470 for DPB1. About 5 DR-DQ haplotypes were handled as single units for association and clustering, since linkage in the cohort was strong. Among roughly 400 genotyped donors of the cohort, an average of roughly 240,000 unique TCR beta nucleotide sequences were sequenced per donor, 15% to 20% of them non-productive. Beyond this particular receptor, the publication reports: The authors suggested that the approach could potentially be generalized to other disease states and immunological phenotypes. Assigning TCR associations to individual alleles was difficult when HLA alleles, especially DR and DQ, strongly co-occurred. Specific HLA alleles were associated with more than 15,000 TCR beta sequences at a false discovery rate of 0.05 in a later analysis. In a later genetic analysis, a missense DCLRE1C variant was associated with V-gene and J-gene trimming of TCR beta chains, and the association was replicated in an independent cohort. Most CMV-associated TCR beta chains appeared to be HLA-restricted in a later analysis, and the HLA associations seemed to be driven largely by CMV exposure. The cohort was sequenced for TCR beta chains only, and without alpha or paired-chain data the features that could be detected were limited. A cluster of highly shared sequence variants was judged likely to represent a technical artifact of the sequencing pipeline. Correlated functional status among segregating V segments might be attributable to linkage disequilibrium, but an unknown experimental factor could not be ruled out. HLA typing was unavailable for some donors at each locus, so association tests used only the typed subset. The study gave a list of some 150 TCR beta chains associated with cytomegalovirus. A few of the identified cytomegalovirus-associated TCR beta chains were confirmed in vitro to be specific for cytomegalovirus antigens. Broadly in line with IMGT annotations, most TCR beta V segments showed up in productive rearrangements about 87% or about 30% of the time in an earlier analysis of 450 to 750 of the donors. CMV serostatus was the only immune exposure information available for the cohort. The earlier analysis of 450 to 700 of the donors excluded about 16 rarely observed V segments, including chromosome 9 orphons, because counts were too low. Compared with the approximately 720-donor mean, donors in an Asian-associated ancestry cluster had fewer N-insertions in productive TCRs, according to a later genetic analysis. Most TCR sequences were observed very rarely across donors, whereas some public TCRs were present in many individuals. Several of the top co-occurrence clusters appeared to be linked to parvovirus B19, influenza, CMV and Epstein-Barr virus, according to a later analysis. In a later analysis, the rate of TCR association differed among HLA loci, with DRB1 alleles having the most associated TCRs and HLA-C alleles having the fewest. A later analysis found that HLA-associated TCR beta chains were more clonally expanded and had lower generation probabilities than equally common non-associated chains. The classifier was reported to diagnose cytomegalovirus status with high specificity and sensitivity in both the original cohort and the validation cohort. The 87-base-pair reads could not distinguish some IMGT-functional V segments, including TRBV6-2 and TRBV6-3, so those segments were excluded. The presence/absence analyses assumed that sequencing depth was roughly uniform across donors, and that assumption may not be true. A further reported finding was that TCR beta sequences accurately predicted the HLA-A and HLA-B alleles for most subjects in the first cohort.

The protocol used for the library was the immunoSEQ multiplex PCR assay. The multiplex PCR relied on a mix of 60 forward primers for TCR Vbeta segments and 13 reverse primers for TCR Jbeta segments. Amplification of the CDR3 region of rearranged TCR beta genes was performed with a multiplex PCR assay on genomic DNA. The Illumina HiSeq System was used to sequence the amplified TCR beta libraries as 87-base-pair reads. The source study handled its data this way. A later analysis counted tens of millions of unique TCR beta chains across the 550 to 700 repertoires, and around 12 million of these chains were shared by at least two donors. A nearest-neighbor algorithm error-corrected the raw reads and collapsed the reads into unique sequences, merging closely related sequences to remove PCR and sequencing errors. Alignment of CDR3 sequences to IMGT reference sequences was used to assign V, D and J gene segments. For a sequence to be retained, a match of at least six nucleotides was required to both a V gene segment and a J gene segment. Rearrangements were classified as productive when the CDR3 lacked stop codons and remained in frame with V and J, and all other rearrangements were classified as non-productive. Following IMGT convention, CDR3 was defined as the stretch from the second conserved V-encoded cysteine up to the conserved J-encoded phenylalanine. Sequences without an unambiguous match to a single V gene segment were excluded from the earlier analysis of about 640 of the donors. An earlier analysis of about 600 of the donors called V segments functional above 56.7% productive rearrangements and segregating when the between-donor standard deviation exceeded 5%. A statistical classification framework was built to diagnose cytomegalovirus status from the catalog of TCR beta chain sequences. A later analysis assigned V and J genes by comparing TCR nucleotide sequences with IMGT/GENE-DB human TR gene sequences. A later analysis assigned CDR3 sequences and most-parsimonious VDJ recombination scenarios with the TCRdist pipeline. In a later analysis, each TCR beta chain was defined by its CDR3 amino acid sequence together with its V-gene family, and reads lacking a unique V-gene family were excluded. To address suspected cross-contamination and a sequencing artifact, a later analysis removed around 590 highly shared, low-generation-probability nucleotide sequences. In a later analysis, a clonal expansion index for each public chain was calculated from normalized within-repertoire ranks of inferred template counts. Generation probabilities in a later analysis came from a VDJ recombination model fitted to out-of-frame rearrangements, and those results were checked against IGoR. Hypergeometric tests were used in a later analysis to score TCR-TCR, TCR-HLA and TCR-CMV co-occurrence, with a repertoire-size bias correction applied to the TCR pairs. To estimate false discovery rates, a later analysis permuted the HLA or CMV assignments 20 times. In a later analysis, co-occurring TCRs were grouped with DBSCAN, and TCRdist sequence similarity was added when clustering was performed within HLA-allele-positive subsets. Repertoires with fewer than 30,000 or more than 120,000 public chains were left out of co-occurrence clustering, as were five repertoires with anomalous nucleotide sharing. TCRdb retrieved this table from immuneACCESS and kept in-frame rearrangements only. Not all clones are present; in checked studies, unresolved V genes account for under half, and no reason is known for the remainder. The D gene and trimming were derived from the DNA, and the V and J assignments and clone size from that table. For this sample the table gives about 200,000 clones, of which 70% to 80% were detected only once. Around 0.4% of the sample is held by the ten biggest clonotypes.

Taken from cysteine to phenylalanine, the CDR3 has 13 residues. Just the 39-base CDR3 DNA is kept, in frame starting at base 1. Trimming removed 3 bases from V and 9 bases from J; the gene matches leave 9 bases unexplained. CDR1 and CDR2 are drawn from the germline V gene: SGDLS, YYNGEE. The chain is encoded by TRBV9 joined to TRBJ2-7; TRBD2 aligns with 7 central bases. Sequenced input: PBMCs. The receptor's source is a male donor in good health and CMV-seropositive. The DNA reads as follows: TGTGCCAGCAGCGGGGAGGGCCCTCTTGGGCAGTACTTC. This encodes CASSGEGPLGQYF.